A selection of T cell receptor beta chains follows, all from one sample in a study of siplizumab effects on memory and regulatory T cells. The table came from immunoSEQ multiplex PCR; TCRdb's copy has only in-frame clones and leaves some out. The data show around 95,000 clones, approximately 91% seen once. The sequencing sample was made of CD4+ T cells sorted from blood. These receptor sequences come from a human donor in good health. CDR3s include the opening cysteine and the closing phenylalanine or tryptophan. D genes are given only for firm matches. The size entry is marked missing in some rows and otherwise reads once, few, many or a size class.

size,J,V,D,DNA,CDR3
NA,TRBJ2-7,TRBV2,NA,TGTGCCAGCTCTTCCAGTGAACATCAGTACGAGCAGTACTTC,CASSSSEHQYEQYF
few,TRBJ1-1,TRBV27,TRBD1,TGTGCCAGCAGAAACAGGGGGCAAGGTGAAGCTTTCTTT,CASRNRGQGEAFF
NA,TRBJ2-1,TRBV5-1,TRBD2,TGCGCCAGCAGCTTGGCGAATAGCGGGGGAGTCTCCTACAATGAGCAGTTCTTC,CASSLANSGGVSYNEQFF
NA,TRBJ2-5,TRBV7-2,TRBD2,TGTGCCAGCAGCTTAGGTCGGGGGGGCTGGTTGTTGGAGACCCAGTACTTC,CASSLGRGGWLLETQYF
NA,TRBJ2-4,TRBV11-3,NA,TGTGCCAGCAGCTTAGAGGGGTACCCCGGGACCCAATTCTCCAAAAACATTCAGTACTTC,CASSLEGYPGTQFSKNIQYF
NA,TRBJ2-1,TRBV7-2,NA,TGTGCCAGCAGCGAAAGGGGGACGAATGAGCAGTTCTTC,CASSERGTNEQFF
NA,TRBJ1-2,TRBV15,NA,TGTGCCACCAGCAGAGATATAGGGGTTGGCTACACCTTC,CATSRDIGVGYTF
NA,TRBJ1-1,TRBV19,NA,TGTGCCAGTAGTATCGCAGGGCTTGGCACTGAAGCTTTCTTT,CASSIAGLGTEAFF
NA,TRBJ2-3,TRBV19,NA,TGTGCCAGTAGTATAGATGGGCAGATGGGCATGGATACGCAGTATTTT,CASSIDGQMGMDTQYF
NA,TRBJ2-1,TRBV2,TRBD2,TGTGCCAGCAGTGGGACTAGGGGCTACAATGAGCAGTTCTTC,CASSGTRGYNEQFF
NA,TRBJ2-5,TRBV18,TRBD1,TGTGCCAGCTCACCCCCGACAGGGGCGGGGACCCAGTACTTC,CASSPPTGAGTQYF
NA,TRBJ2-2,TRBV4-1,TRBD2,TGCGCCAGCAGTCCCGGGGGGGCAAACACCGGGGAGCTGTTTTTT,CASSPGGANTGELFF
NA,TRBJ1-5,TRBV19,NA,TGTGCCAGTAGTATAGTTACCGGGGGCGCGGGTCAGCCCCAGCATTTT,CASSIVTGGAGQPQHF
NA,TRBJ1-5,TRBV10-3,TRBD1,TGTGCCATCAGTCCGGACAGGGCTGGACAGCCCCAGCATTTT,CAISPDRAGQPQHF
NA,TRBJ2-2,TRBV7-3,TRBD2,TGTGCCAGCAGCTTTAGCGGGGGTCCCAACACCGGGGAGCTGTTTTTT,CASSFSGGPNTGELFF
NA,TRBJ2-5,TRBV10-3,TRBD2,TGTGCCACCGGTCCGGGGGGAGCGGAGACCCAGTACTTC,CATGPGGAETQYF
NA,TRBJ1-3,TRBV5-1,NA,TGCGCCAGCAGCGCGGTTTCCGGCTCTGGAAACACCATATATTTT,CASSAVSGSGNTIYF
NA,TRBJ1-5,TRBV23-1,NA,TGCGCCAGCAGTCATGGCAGGGCGGGCAATCAGCCCCAGCATTTT,CASSHGRAGNQPQHF
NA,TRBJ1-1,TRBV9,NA,TGTGCCAGCAGCGTAGCTTCTGGGTTGAACACTGAAGCTTTCTTT,CASSVASGLNTEAFF
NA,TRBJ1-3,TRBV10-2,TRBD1,TGCGCCAGCAGTGAACCCGGACAGGTTGGAAACACCATATATTTT,CASSEPGQVGNTIYF
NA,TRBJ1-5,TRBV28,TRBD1,TGTGCCAGCAGCCCCCCCCTGGGACAGGGGATTAGTCAGCCCCAGCATTTT,CASSPPLGQGISQPQHF
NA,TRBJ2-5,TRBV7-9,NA,TGTGCCAGCAGCCCGTACTACTTC,CASSPYYF
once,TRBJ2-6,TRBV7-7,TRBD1,TGTGCCAGCAGCCCTCGACAGGGGGCGCATGCTGGGGCCAACGTCCTGACTTTC,CASSPRQGAHAGANVLTF
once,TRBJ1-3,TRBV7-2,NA,TGTGCCAGCAGCTTAGACAGTCCGGGAAACACCATATATTTT,CASSLDSPGNTIYF
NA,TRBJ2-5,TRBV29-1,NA,TGCAGCGCTGGTGGGACTGCCGAGACCCAGTACTTC,CSAGGTAETQYF
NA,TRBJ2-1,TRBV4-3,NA,TGCGCCAGCAGCCAAGAGTCGAGGACTGATGAGCAGTTCTTC,CASSQESRTDEQFF